This T cell receptor beta chain is from a study of shared T cell receptors in the human thymus. TCRdb's table, derived via immunoSEQ multiplex PCR, lists solely in-frame clones and lacks some. The sample shows hundreds of thousands of clones, 87% of them seen only once. V shed 3 bases and J 3 bases; nucleotides not matched to a gene: 18. There are 18 residues in the CDR3. Per germline, CDR1 SGHNT and CDR2 YYREEE (reference sequence). These data were also filed under a second study, of human thymus T cells. Turning to that study: Resections were taken during corrective heart surgery, and the thymus tissue came from these.

V gene TRBV5-4 combines with J gene TRBJ2-7; 7 positions match TRBD1. Material: thymocytes. The receptor was isolated from a boy less than two years old with a congenital heart defect. The CDR3 DNA is TGTGCCAGCAGCTCCAACCACCACTTCCGGACAGGATACTACGAGCAGTACTTC. Translating it yields CASSSNHHFRTGYYEQYF.